This T cell receptor (beta chain) originates from a study of blood T cell repertoires in COVID-19. Germline values: CDR1 LGHNA, CDR2 YSLEER. V was shortened by 4 bases and J by 2 bases, with 18 bases between the two germline ends. The length of the CDR3 is 16 residues. Original processing methods: Reference gene primers were amplified, and this amplification served to estimate nucleated cell counts. Generated by immunoSEQ multiplex PCR, the TCRdb table keeps only in-frame clones and is missing some. V, J and clone size derive from that table, while D and trimming were established from the DNA sequence. The data contain about 160,000 clones, roughly 90% of them singletons.

This TCR came from a woman between 50 and 59 years old who had recovered from COVID-19. The chain carries TRBV4-3 and TRBJ2-7; D remains unclear. Input material: PBMCs or T cells enriched from blood (not recorded which). CDR3 DNA sequence: TGCGCCAGCAGCCGAGACGAAGCGACCGTTGCCTACGAGCAGTACTTC. It translates to CASSRDEATVAYEQYF.